This T cell receptor (beta chain) was recovered during a study of shared clonotypes between healthy human individuals. Study-wide points: Estimated richness values were generally larger in naive subsets than in memory subsets.

This CDR3 spans 19 amino acids. Germline CDR1 is LGHNA and CDR2 is YSLEER. The junction had 11 bases not matched to a gene; V was cut back by 1 base and J by 0 bases. Points on this clone: The antigen is not known.

Terminally differentiated effector memory CD45RA+ cells were excluded from the naive CD8 cells, which were CD45RO-negative and positively selected for CCR7. Profiled with immunoSEQ multiplex PCR; TCRdb holds only in-frame clones, not every one. The sample has 2 million to 2.5 million clones; 93% are singletons. Specimen: naive CD8+ T cells from PBMCs. The clonotype originates from a man younger than 35 in good health. Some clones in this sample may be carry-over from other donors' samples. The rearrangement joins TRBV4-3 to TRBJ2-2, with 7 bases matching TRBD2. The CDR3 nucleotides are TGCGCCAGCAGCCAAGCCCCTGGCGGGAGTGAACCGAACACCGGGGAGCTGTTTTTT. The encoded protein is CASSQAPGGSEPNTGELFF.